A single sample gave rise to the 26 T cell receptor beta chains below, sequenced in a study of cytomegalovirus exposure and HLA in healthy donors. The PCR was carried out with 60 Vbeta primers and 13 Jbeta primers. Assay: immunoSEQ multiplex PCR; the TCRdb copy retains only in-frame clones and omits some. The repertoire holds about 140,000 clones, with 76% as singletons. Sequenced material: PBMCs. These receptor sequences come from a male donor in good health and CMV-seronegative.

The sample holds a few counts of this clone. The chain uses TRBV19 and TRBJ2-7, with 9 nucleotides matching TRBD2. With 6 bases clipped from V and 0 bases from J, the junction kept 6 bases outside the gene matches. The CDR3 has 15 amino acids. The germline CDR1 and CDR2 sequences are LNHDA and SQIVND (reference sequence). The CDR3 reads CASREAGGSSYEQYF. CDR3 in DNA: TGTGCCAGTAGAGAGGCGGGAGGGAGCTCCTACGAGCAGTACTTC.

The CDR3 is CASSSPQGKRTDTQYF. The CDR3, as DNA: TGTGCCAGCAGCTCTCCGCAGGGAAAACGCACAGATACGCAGTATTTT. The chain joins TRBV7-6 to TRBJ2-3; tentatively, D is TRBD1 (5 bases). Between the trimmed V and J ends, which lost 4 bases and 1 base, there was a span of 15 bases. The CDR3 length is 16 residues. The germline V gene has CDR1 SGHVS and CDR2 FNYEAQ.

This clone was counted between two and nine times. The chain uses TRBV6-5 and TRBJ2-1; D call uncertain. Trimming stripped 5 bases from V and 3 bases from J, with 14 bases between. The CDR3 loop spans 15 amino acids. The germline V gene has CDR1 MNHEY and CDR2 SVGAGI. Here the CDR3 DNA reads TGTGCCAGCAGTCCAGAGGCCTCCTTCTACAATGAGCAGTTCTTC. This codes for CASSPEASFYNEQFF.

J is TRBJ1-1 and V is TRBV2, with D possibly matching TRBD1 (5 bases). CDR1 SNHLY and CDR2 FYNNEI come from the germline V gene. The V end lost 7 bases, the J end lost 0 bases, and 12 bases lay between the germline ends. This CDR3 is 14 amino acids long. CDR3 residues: CASIQGRMNTEAFF. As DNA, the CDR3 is TGTGCCAGCATTCAGGGCCGCATGAACACTGAAGCTTTCTTT.

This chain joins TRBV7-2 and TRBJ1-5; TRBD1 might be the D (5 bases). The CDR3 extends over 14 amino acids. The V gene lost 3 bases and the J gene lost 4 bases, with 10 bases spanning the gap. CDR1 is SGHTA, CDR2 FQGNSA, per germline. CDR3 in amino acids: CASSFGRGNQPQHF. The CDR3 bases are TGTGCCAGCAGCTTTGGACGGGGGAATCAGCCCCAGCATTTT.

This CDR3 reads CASSYNRDTDTQYF. CDR3 DNA sequence: TGTGCCAGCAGTTACAACCGGGACACAGATACGCAGTATTTT. V is TRBV6-5 and J is TRBJ2-3; TRBD2 is a possible D gene (5 bases). Germline CDR1 is MNHEY and CDR2 is SVGAGI. The CDR3 runs to 14 residues. With 2 bases removed from V and 2 bases from J, the gap between germline ends came to 8 bases.

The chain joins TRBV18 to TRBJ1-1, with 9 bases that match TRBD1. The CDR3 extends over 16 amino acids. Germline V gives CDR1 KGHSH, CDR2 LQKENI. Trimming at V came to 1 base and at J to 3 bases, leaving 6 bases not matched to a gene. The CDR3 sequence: CASSPLTGGRDTEAFF. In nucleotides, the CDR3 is TGTGCCAGCTCACCACTTACAGGGGGCAGGGACACTGAAGCTTTCTTT.

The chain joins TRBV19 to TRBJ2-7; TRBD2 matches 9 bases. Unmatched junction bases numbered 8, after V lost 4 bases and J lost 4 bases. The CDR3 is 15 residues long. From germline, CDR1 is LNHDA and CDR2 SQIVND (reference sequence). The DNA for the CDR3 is TGTGCCAGTAGTACACGAGCGGGAGGTGGTTACGAGCAGTACTTC. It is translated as CASSTRAGGGYEQYF.

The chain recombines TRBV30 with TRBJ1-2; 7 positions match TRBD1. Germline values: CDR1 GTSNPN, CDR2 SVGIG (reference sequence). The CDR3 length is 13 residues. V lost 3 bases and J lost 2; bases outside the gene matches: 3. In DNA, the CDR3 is TGTGCCTGGAGGTCCAGGGGGAACTATGGCTACACCTTC. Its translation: CAWRSRGNYGYTF.

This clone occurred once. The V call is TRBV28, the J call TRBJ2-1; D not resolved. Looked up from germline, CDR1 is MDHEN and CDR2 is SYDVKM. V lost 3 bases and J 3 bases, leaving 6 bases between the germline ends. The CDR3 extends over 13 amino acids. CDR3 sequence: CASSFSLYNEQFF. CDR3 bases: TGTGCCAGCAGTTTTTCACTCTACAATGAGCAGTTCTTC. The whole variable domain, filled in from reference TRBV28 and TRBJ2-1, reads DVKVTQSSRYLVKRTGEKVFLECVQDMDHENMFWYRQDPGLGLRLIYFSYDVKMKEKGDIPEGYSVSREKKERFSLILESASTNQTSMYLCASSFSLYNEQFFGPGTRLTVL.

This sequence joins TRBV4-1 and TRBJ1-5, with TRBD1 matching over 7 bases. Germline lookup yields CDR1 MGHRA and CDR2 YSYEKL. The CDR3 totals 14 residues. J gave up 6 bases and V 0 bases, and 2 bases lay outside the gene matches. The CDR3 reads CASSQEPGGQPQHF. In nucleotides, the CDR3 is TGCGCCAGCAGCCAAGAACCAGGGGGTCAGCCCCAGCATTTT.

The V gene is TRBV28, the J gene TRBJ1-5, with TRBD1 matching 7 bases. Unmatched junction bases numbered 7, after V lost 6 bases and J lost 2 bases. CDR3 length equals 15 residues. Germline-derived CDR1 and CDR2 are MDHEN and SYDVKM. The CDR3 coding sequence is TGTGCCAGCAGCTCAGGGGGAGTTGGCAATCAGCCCCAGCATTTT. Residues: CASSSGGVGNQPQHF.

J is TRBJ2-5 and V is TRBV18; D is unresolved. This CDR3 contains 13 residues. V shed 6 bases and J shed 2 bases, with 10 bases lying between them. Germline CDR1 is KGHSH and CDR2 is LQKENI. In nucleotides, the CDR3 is TGTGCCAGCTCCACCCGAGAACAAGAGACCCAGTACTTC. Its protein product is CASSTREQETQYF.

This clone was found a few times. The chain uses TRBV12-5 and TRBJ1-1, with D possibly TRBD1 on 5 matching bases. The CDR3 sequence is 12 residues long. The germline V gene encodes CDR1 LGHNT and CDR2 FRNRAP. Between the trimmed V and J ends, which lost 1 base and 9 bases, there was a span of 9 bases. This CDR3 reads CASGLGQTKAFF. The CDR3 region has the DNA TGTGCTAGTGGTTTGGGACAGACCAAAGCTTTCTTT.

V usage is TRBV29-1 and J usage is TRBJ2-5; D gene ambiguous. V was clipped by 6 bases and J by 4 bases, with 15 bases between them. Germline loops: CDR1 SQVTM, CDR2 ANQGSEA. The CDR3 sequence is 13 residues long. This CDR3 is CSVKTYAPETQYF. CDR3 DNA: TGCAGCGTCAAGACATACGCTCCAGAGACCCAGTACTTC.

CDR3 coding DNA: TGCAGTGCTATCGGGGAATACGAGCAGTACTTC. Protein sequence: CSAIGEYEQYF. V and J are TRBV20-1 and TRBJ2-5; the D gene is possibly TRBD2 (5 bases). The closer fit of TRBJ2-7 to the DNA end suggests the J call may be wrong. Germline loops: CDR1 DFQATT, CDR2 SNEGSKA (reference sequence). The CDR3 sequence is 11 residues long.

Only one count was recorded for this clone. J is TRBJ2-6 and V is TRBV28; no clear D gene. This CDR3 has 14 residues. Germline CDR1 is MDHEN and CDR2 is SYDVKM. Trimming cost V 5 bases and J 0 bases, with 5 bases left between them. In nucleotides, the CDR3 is TGTGCCAGCAGTCGCGGCTCTGGGGCCAACGTCCTGACTTTC. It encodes CASSRGSGANVLTF. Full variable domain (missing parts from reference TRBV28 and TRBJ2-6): DVKVTQSSRYLVKRTGEKVFLECVQDMDHENMFWYRQDPGLGLRLIYFSYDVKMKEKGDIPEGYSVSREKKERFSLILESASTNQTSMYLCASSRGSGANVLTFGAGSRLTVL.

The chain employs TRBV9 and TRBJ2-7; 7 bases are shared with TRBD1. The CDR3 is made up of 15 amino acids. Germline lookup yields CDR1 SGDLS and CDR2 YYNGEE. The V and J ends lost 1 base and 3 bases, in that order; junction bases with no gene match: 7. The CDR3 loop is CASSVRPDRLYEQYF. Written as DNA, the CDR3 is TGTGCCAGCAGCGTACGTCCGGACAGGCTCTACGAGCAGTACTTC.

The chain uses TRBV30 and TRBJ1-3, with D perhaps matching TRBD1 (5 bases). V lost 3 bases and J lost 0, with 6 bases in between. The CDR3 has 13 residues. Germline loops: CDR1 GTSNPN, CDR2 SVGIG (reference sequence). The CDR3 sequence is CAWRGGSGNTIYF. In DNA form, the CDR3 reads TGTGCCTGGAGGGGGGGCTCTGGAAACACCATATATTTT.

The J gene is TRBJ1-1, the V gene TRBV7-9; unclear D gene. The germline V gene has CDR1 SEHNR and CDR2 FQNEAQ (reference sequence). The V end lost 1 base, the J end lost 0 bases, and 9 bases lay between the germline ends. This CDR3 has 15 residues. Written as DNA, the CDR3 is TGTGCCAGCAGCTTAGGGAGAGGGATGAACACTGAAGCTTTCTTT. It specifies CASSLGRGMNTEAFF.

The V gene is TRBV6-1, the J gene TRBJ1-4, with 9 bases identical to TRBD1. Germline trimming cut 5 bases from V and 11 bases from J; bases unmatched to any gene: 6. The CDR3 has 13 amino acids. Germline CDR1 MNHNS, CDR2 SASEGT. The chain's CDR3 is CASSSDRGVKLFF. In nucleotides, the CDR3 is TGTGCCAGCAGTTCCGACAGGGGGGTCAAACTGTTTTTT.

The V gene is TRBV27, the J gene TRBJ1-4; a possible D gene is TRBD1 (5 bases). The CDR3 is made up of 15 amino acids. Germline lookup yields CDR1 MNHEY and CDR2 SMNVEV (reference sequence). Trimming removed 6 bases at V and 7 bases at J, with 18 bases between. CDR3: CASSQSGGVGEKLFF. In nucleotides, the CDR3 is TGTGCCAGCAGCCAGAGTGGGGGGGTAGGTGAAAAACTGTTTTTT.

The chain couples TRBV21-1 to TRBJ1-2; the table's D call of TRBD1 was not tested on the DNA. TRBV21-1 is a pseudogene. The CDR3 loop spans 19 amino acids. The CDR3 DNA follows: TGTGCCAGCAGCAAAAGGGTGGGGGACAGGGCCTATTTGAAGGGGGGCTACACCTTC. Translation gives CASSKRVGDRAYLKGGYTF.

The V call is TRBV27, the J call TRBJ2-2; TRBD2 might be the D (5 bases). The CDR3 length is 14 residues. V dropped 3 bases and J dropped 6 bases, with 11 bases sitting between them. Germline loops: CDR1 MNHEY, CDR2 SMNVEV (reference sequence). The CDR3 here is CASSFRYGAGELFF. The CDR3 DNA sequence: TGTGCCAGCAGTTTCAGATACGGGGCCGGGGAGCTGTTTTTT.

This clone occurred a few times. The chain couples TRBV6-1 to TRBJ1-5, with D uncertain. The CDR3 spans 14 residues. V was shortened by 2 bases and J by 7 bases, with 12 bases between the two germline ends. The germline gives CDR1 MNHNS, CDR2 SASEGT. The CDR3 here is CASSEKWEPQPQHF. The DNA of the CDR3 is TGTGCCAGCAGTGAAAAATGGGAGCCCCAGCCCCAGCATTTT.

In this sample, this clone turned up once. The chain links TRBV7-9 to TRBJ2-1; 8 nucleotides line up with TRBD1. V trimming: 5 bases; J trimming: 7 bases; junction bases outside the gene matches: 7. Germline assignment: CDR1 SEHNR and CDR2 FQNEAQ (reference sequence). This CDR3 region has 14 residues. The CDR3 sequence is CASSPKDRANEQFF. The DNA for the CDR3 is TGTGCCAGCAGCCCCAAGGACAGGGCGAATGAGCAGTTCTTC.